This T cell receptor (beta chain) was identified in a study of cytomegalovirus exposure and HLA in healthy donors. Overall study: Clustering assigned over 70% of the roughly 370 genotyped donors to the Caucasian-associated ancestry cluster.

There are 16 residues in the CDR3. V lost 0 bases and J 10 bases, leaving 19 bases between the germline ends. CDR1 and CDR2 from the germline V gene are LGHNA and YSLEER. Whole-study findings and limits: V- and J-gene trimming in TCR beta was tied to a missense DCLRE1C variant by an analysis performed later. In terms of immune exposure information, only CMV serostatus was available. More than 15,000 TCR beta sequences were associated with HLA alleles at 0.05 false discovery rate in a later analysis.

There are a few counts of this clone. Its cognate antigen is unknown. Primers included in the PCR were 60 Vbeta and 13 Jbeta primers. Sequencing was performed with immunoSEQ multiplex PCR; in TCRdb, only in-frame clones are kept and a portion is missing. Among under 130,000 clones listed, about 15% were seen once. This TCR was recovered from a female donor in good health and CMV-seronegative. The source material was PBMCs. This rearrangement joins TRBV4-3 to TRBJ2-1, with D possibly matching TRBD2 (6 bases). In DNA form, the CDR3 reads TGCGCCAGCAGCCAAGATCGGGCACTAGCCCTCCGGGAGCAGTTCTTC. It codes for CASSQDRALALREQFF.